This paragraph reports one TCR beta chain. The data derive from a study of blood T cell repertoires in COVID-19. Study summary: The study drew acute and convalescent COVID-19 samples from the United States, Italy and Spain. PBMCs, B-cell-depleted T cells, or T cells provided the cDNA or gDNA that made up the material.

Original data processing: Researchers report that nucleated cell counts were estimated from reference gene primer amplification. Profiled with immunoSEQ multiplex PCR; TCRdb holds only in-frame clones, not every one. The V and J calls and clone size were taken over from that table, and D and trimming were inferred from the DNA. The table records 70,000 to 85,000 clones, about 83% of them present only once. CDR3 size: 15 residues. Trimming cost V 2 bases and J 4 bases; bases outside gene matches: 7. CDR1 LNHDA and CDR2 SQIVND come from the germline V gene (reference sequence). The sequence derives from a human donor in a cohort sampled during active COVID-19. This sequence joins TRBV19 and TRBJ1-2; 7 bases line up with TRBD1. Sequences were obtained from peripheral blood. This chain's CDR3 is CASSITTGKGYGYTF. CDR3 DNA sequence: TGTGCCAGTAGTATAACGACAGGGAAGGGCTATGGCTACACCTTC.